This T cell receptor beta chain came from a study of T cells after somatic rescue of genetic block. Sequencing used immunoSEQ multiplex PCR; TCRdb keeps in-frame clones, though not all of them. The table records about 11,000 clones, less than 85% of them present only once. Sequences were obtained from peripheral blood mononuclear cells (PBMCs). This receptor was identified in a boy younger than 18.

The CDR3 coding sequence is TGTGCCAGCAGCCAAGTGGGGACTGGAAACACCATATATTTT. Translating gives CASSQVGTGNTIYF. The chain is built from TRBV14 and TRBJ1-3; D call uncertain. The V end was cut by 1 base, the J end by 2 bases, with 6 bases between. Germline CDR1 is SGHDN and CDR2 is FVKESK. This CDR3 contains 14 residues.